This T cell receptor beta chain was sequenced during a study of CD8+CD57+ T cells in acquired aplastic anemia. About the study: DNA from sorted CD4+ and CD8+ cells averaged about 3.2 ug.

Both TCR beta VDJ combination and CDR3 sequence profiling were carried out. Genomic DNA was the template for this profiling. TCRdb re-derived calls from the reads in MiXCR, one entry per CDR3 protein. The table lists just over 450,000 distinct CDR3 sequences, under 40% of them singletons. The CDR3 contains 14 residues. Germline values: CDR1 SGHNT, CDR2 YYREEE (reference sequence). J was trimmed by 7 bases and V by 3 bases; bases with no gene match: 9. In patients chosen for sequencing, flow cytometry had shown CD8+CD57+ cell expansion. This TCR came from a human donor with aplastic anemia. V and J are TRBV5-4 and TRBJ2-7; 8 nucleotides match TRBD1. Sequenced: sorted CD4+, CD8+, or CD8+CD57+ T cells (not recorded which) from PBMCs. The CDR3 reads CASSSRTGTEEQYF. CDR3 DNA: TGTGCCAGCAGCTCCCGGACAGGGACGGAGGAGCAGTACTTC. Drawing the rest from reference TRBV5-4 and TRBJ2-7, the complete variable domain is ETGVTQSPTHLIKTRGQQVTLRCSSQSGHNTVSWYQQALGQGPQFIFQYYREEENGRGNFPPRFSGLQFPNYSSELNVNALELDDSALYLCASSSRTGTEEQYFGPGTRLTVT.